The entry that follows covers one TCR beta chain sequence. TCRdb's copy holds only in-frame clones and misses some; the assay was immunoSEQ multiplex PCR. The sample has 25,000 to 30,000 clones; approximately 80% are singletons. The sample belongs to a study of preoperative IRX-2 immunotherapy in early breast cancer. Documented treatment: preoperative locoregional IRX-2 cytokine immunotherapy. From germline, CDR1 is LGHNT and CDR2 FRNRAP. The CDR3 runs 13 residues. The genes are TRBV12-5 and TRBJ1-1; D is uncertain. The clonotype was recovered from a human donor with breast cancer. The sample here was lymph node tissue, taken after IRX-2 immunotherapy. Here the CDR3 reads CASTPQPNTEAFF. The CDR3 nucleotides are TGTGCCAGCACCCCTCAGCCTAACACTGAAGCTTTCTTT.